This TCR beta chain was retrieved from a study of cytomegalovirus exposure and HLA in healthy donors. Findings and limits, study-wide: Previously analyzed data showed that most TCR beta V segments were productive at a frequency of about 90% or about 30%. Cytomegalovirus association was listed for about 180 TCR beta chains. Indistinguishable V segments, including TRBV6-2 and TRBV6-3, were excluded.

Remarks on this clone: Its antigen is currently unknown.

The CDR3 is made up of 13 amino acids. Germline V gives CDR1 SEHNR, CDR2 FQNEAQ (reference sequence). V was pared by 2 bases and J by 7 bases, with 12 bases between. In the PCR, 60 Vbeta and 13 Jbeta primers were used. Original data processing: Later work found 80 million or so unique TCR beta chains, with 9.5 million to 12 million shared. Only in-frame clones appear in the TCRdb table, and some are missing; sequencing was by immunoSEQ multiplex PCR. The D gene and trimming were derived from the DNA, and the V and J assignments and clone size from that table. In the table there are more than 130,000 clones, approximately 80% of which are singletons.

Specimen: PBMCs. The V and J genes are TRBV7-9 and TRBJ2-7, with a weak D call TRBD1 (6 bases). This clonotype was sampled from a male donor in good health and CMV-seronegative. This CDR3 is CASSLPQGREQYF. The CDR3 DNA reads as TGTGCCAGCAGCTTACCACAGGGTCGGGAGCAGTACTTC.